This T cell receptor beta chain comes out of a study of T-cell reconstitution after alpha-beta-depleted transplantation in children. Researchers prepared the TCRbeta library using unique molecular identifiers, the study reports. MiXCR was run by TCRdb on the PCR reads, yielding one entry per CDR3 protein. Here the sample spans fewer than 750,000 distinct CDR3 sequences, 25% to 30% being singletons. The specimen comprised PBMCs, sampled before TCRalphabeta/CD19-depleted stem cell transplant. The source is a boy under two years old with Wiskott-Aldrich syndrome, due to receive a stem cell transplant.

CDR3 protein: CASSGPERGDTDTQYF. CDR3 in DNA: TGTGCCAGCAGTGGACCGGAGCGCGGAGACACAGATACGCAGTATTTT. V is TRBV12-3 or TRBV12-4 and J is TRBJ2-3; D is unresolved. V lost 5 bases to trimming and J lost 2 bases, with 17 bases between them. The CDR3 contains 16 residues.